The clone carrying this T cell receptor beta chain was observed a handful of times. Its target is not known. The CDR3 runs to 14 residues. Germline assignment: CDR1 SGHRS and CDR2 YFSETQ. V was cut by 2 bases and J by 5 bases, with 13 bases left in between. TCRdb independently ran MiXCR on the 5' RACE reads; one entry per CDR3 protein. The repertoire holds fewer than 550,000 distinct CDR3 sequences, with roughly 5.2% as singletons. This specimen belongs to a study of CD8 T cells in ankylosing spondylitis. Study-wide results and caveats: Within matched ankylosing spondylitis synovial fluid, disease-linked clones were reportedly significantly enriched. Several highly homologous variants formed a TCR beta motif that appeared characteristic of ankylosing spondylitis blood.

This clonotype originated in a male donor with ankylosing spondylitis. V is TRBV5-1 and J is TRBJ2-5; D tentatively reads TRBD1 or TRBD2 (5 bases each). The sample consisted of blood, either unsorted or a sorted T cell fraction (not recorded which). CDR3: CASSFLGDLETQYF. CDR3 DNA: TGCGCCAGCAGCTTTTTGGGGGATTTGGAGACCCAGTACTTC. Full variable domain (missing parts from reference TRBV5-1 and TRBJ2-5): KAGVTQTPRYLIKTRGQQVTLSCSPISGHRSVSWYQQTPGQGLQFLFEYFSETQRNKGNFPGRFSGRQFSNSRSEMNVSTLELGDSALYLCASSFLGDLETQYFGPGTRLLVL.